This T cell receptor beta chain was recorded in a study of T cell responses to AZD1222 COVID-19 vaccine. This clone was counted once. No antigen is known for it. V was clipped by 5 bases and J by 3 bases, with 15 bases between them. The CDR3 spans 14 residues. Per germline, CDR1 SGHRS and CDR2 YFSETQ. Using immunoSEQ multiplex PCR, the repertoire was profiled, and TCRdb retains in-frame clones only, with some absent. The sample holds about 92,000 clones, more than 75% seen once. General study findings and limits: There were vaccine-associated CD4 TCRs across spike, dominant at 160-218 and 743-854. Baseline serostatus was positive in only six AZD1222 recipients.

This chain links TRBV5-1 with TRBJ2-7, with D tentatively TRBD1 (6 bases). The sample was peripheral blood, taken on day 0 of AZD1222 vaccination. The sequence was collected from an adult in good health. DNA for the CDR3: TGCGCCAGCAGGACCTTAGGACAGAGCTACGAGCAGTACTTC. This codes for CASRTLGQSYEQYF.